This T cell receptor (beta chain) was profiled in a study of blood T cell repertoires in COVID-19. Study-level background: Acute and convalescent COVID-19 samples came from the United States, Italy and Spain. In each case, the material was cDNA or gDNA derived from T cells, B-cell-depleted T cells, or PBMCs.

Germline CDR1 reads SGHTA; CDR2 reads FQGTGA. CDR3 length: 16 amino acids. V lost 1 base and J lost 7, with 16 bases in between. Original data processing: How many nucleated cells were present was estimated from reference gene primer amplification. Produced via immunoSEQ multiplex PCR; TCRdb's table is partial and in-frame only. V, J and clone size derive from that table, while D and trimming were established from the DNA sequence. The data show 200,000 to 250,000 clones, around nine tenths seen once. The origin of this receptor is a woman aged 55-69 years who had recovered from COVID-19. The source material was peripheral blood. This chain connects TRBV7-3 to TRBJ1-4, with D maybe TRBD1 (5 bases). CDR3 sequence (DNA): TGTGCCAGCAGCTTAATTGTGGTCCCGCAGGGTGAAAAACTGTTTTTT. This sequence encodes CASSLIVVPQGEKLFF.